A single sample is the source of the 29 T cell receptor beta chains below, sequenced in a study of a mutant IDH1 vaccine in newly diagnosed glioma. No antigens are known for them. The method was immunoSEQ multiplex PCR; TCRdb's version includes in-frame clones alone and lacks a portion of them. The sample shows over 40,000 clones, around 91% of them seen only once. Noted time point: week 35, safety follow-up. Every vaccine dose comprised 300 ug of mutant IDH1 20-mer peptide plus topical imiquimod. Sequenced here: PBMCs, sampled from a glioma patient whose treatment included an IDH1 peptide vaccine. These TCRs come from a man aged 40-55 years with glioma.

The chain is built from TRBV9 and TRBJ1-1; D remains unclear. From germline, CDR1 is SGDLS and CDR2 YYNGEE. V was cut by 1 base and J by 2 bases, with 9 bases left in between. The CDR3 has 14 amino acids. The CDR3 bases are TGTGCCAGCAGCGTACACAGCGGAAACACTGAAGCTTTCTTT. Residues: CASSVHSGNTEAFF.

The chain has TRBV5-8 and TRBJ1-4; 9 bases map to TRBD1. CDR1 is SGHTS, CDR2 YDEGEE, per germline. Trimming took 3 bases from V and 5 from J; bases not matched to a gene: 2. This CDR3 is 14 amino acids long. The CDR3 sequence is CASSSGQGNEKLFF. DNA of the CDR3: TGTGCCAGCAGCTCCGGACAGGGGAATGAAAAACTGTTTTTT. Filled out from reference TRBV5-8 and TRBJ1-4, the complete variable domain reads EAGVTQSPTHLIKTRGQQATLRCSPISGHTSVYWYQQALGLGLQFLLWYDEGEERNRGNFPPRFSGRQFPNYSSELNVNALELEDSALYLCASSSGQGNEKLFFGSGTQLSVL.

The V gene is TRBV7-9, the J gene TRBJ2-7, with TRBD1 as a possible D gene (5 bases). Germline V CDR1 and CDR2: SEHNR, FQNEAQ (reference sequence). Trimming shortened V by 5 bases and J by 1 base, and 15 bases separated the two germline ends. The CDR3 contains 15 residues. CDR3 in DNA: TGTGCCAGCAGCCCCTCGACAGTGATATCCTACGAGCAGTACTTC. It is translated as CASSPSTVISYEQYF.

This chain links TRBV6-1 with TRBJ2-5, with 9 bases aligning to TRBD1. Per germline, CDR1 MNHNS and CDR2 SASEGT. V shed 5 bases, J shed 4 bases, and the junction held 5 bases outside the gene matches. This CDR3 is built from 14 residues. CDR3: CASSQGTGTETQYF. The CDR3 nucleotides read TGTGCCAGCAGTCAAGGGACAGGGACAGAGACCCAGTACTTC.

The chain combines TRBV5-8 with TRBJ1-6; TRBD1 is a possible D gene (5 bases). In germline, CDR1 is SGHTS, CDR2 YDEGEE. Trimming took 1 base from V and 10 from J, leaving 9 bases between them. The CDR3 contains 13 residues. The CDR3 region is CASSLTGRSPLHF. CDR3 nucleotides: TGTGCCAGCAGCTTGACAGGACGATCACCCCTCCACTTT.

The chain couples TRBV5-1 to TRBJ1-3; D might be TRBD1 (6 bases). CDR1 and CDR2 from the germline V gene are SGHRS and YFSETQ. The CDR3 consists of 16 residues. V was clipped by 0 bases and J by 7 bases, with 17 bases between them. The CDR3 DNA follows: TGCGCCAGCAGCTTGGGGGACATTGATTGGAAGAACACCATATATTTT. Protein: CASSLGDIDWKNTIYF.

J is TRBJ1-2 and V is TRBV7-3; a weak D match, TRBD1 (6 bases). Trimming removed 3 bases from V and 1 base from J, with 6 bases in between. From germline, CDR1 is SGHTA and CDR2 FQGTGA. The CDR3 is made up of 13 amino acids. CDR3 coding DNA: TGTGCCAGCAGCTTGGACAGTAACTATGGCTACACCTTC. This sequence encodes CASSLDSNYGYTF.

The rearrangement uses TRBV11-2 and TRBJ2-1; 10 nucleotides line up with TRBD2. Germline V gene data show CDR1 as SGHAT and CDR2 as FQNNGV. Unmatched junction bases numbered 5, after V lost 1 base and J lost 8 bases. The CDR3 contains 15 residues. The CDR3 region is CASSLGSGRTDEQFF. CDR3 sequence (DNA): TGTGCCAGCAGCTTAGGTAGCGGGAGGACGGATGAGCAGTTCTTC. The full variable domain, its missing parts supplied by reference TRBV11-2 and TRBJ2-1, is EAGVAQSPRYKIIEKRQSVAFWCNPISGHATLYWYQQILGQGPKLLIQFQNNGVVDDSQLPKDRFSAERLKGVDSTLKIQPAKLEDSAVYLCASSLGSGRTDEQFFGPGTRLTVL.

In its sample, this clone was seen once. The chain links TRBV7-9 to TRBJ2-5; TRBD2 agrees at 12 bases. The CDR3 consists of 14 residues. Germline assignment: CDR1 SEHNR and CDR2 FQNEAQ (reference sequence). The junction had 3 bases not matched to a gene; V was cut back by 5 bases and J by 5 bases. Here the CDR3 reads CASSRLAGVETQYF. The DNA of the CDR3 is TGTGCCAGCAGCCGACTAGCGGGGGTGGAGACCCAGTACTTC.

This clone was picked up one time. The chain combines TRBV6-1 with TRBJ1-2, with D possibly matching TRBD1 (5 bases). Trimming left V 4 bases short and J 2 bases short, with 14 bases between. The germline V gene has CDR1 MNHNS and CDR2 SASEGT. CDR3 length: 15 amino acids. The CDR3 here is CASSVGTARNYGYTF. CDR3 coding DNA: TGTGCCAGCAGTGTGGGGACGGCGAGAAACTATGGCTACACCTTC.

The chain recombines TRBV6-6 with TRBJ2-6, with no clear D. V was trimmed by 2 bases and J by 2 bases, leaving 1 base between them. Germline V gene data show CDR1 as MNHNY and CDR2 as SVGAGI (reference sequence). There are 13 residues in the CDR3. CDR3 loop: CASSYPGANVLTF. The DNA for the CDR3 is TGTGCCAGCAGTTACCCTGGGGCCAACGTCCTGACTTTC.

The V call is TRBV4-1, the J call TRBJ2-7; tentative D call: TRBD2 (5 bases). Trimming shortened V by 1 base and J by 9 bases, and 13 bases separated the two germline ends. Germline assignment: CDR1 MGHRA and CDR2 YSYEKL. The CDR3 loop spans 13 amino acids. CDR3 DNA: TGCGCCAGCAGCCAAGGGCGAGGGTTGGTGCAGTACGTC. Its translation is CASSQGRGLVQYV.

The chain couples TRBV27 to TRBJ2-1; D ambiguous. The V end lost 2 bases, the J end lost 3 bases, and 5 bases lay between the germline ends. Germline lookup yields CDR1 MNHEY and CDR2 SMNVEV (reference sequence). This CDR3 region has 13 residues. CDR3 in DNA: TGTGCCAGCAGTTTAGGTCTCTACAATGAGCAGTTCTTC. As protein: CASSLGLYNEQFF.

The chain has TRBV18 and TRBJ2-2; D call uncertain. This CDR3 has 13 residues. The V gene lost 5 bases and the J gene lost 1 base, with 5 bases spanning the gap. Germline CDR1 KGHSH, CDR2 LQKENI. The CDR3 region has the DNA TGTGCCAGCTCAGACGGGAACACCGGGGAGCTGTTTTTT. Translating gives CASSDGNTGELFF.

The rearrangement joins TRBV5-6 to TRBJ2-6, with 10 bases identical to TRBD2. This CDR3 has 19 residues. Germline loops: CDR1 SGHDT, CDR2 YYEEEE. Trimming took 0 bases from V and 1 from J; bases not matched to a gene: 7. The CDR3, as DNA: TGTGCCAGCAGCTTGGAGCTAGCGGGGGCTGTATCTGGGGCCAACGTCCTGACTTTC. Translating it yields CASSLELAGAVSGANVLTF.

The count of this clone is one. This chain links TRBV6-6 with TRBJ1-4; D gene uncertain. The ends were cut back, 0 bases at V and 0 bases at J, with 5 bases in the middle. The CDR3 has 15 amino acids. Germline V CDR1 and CDR2: MNHNY, SVGAGI (reference sequence). The CDR3 nucleotides read TGTGCCAGCAGTTACTCAGGAGCAACTAATGAAAAACTGTTTTTT. It yields the protein CASSYSGATNEKLFF.

This clone was observed a single time. The V call is TRBV11-2, the J call TRBJ2-2; 11 nucleotides align to TRBD2. Trimming at V came to 4 bases and at J to 2 bases, leaving 3 bases not matched to a gene. The V gene's germline CDR1 is SGHAT and CDR2 FQNNGV. The CDR3 sequence is 16 residues long. The CDR3 bases are TGTGCCAGCAGCTCTCTAGCGGGGGGCAACACCGGGGAGCTGTTTTTT. It codes for CASSSLAGGNTGELFF.

The chain has TRBV5-1 and TRBJ2-1; D unresolved. The CDR3 has 13 amino acids. V lost 4 bases, J lost 6 bases, and 11 bases lay in between. Germline V gene data show CDR1 as SGHRS and CDR2 as YFSETQ. The CDR3 here is CASSPSAINEQFF. DNA of the CDR3: TGCGCCAGCAGCCCCTCGGCAATCAATGAGCAGTTCTTC. The whole variable domain, filled in from reference TRBV5-1 and TRBJ2-1, reads KAGVTQTPRYLIKTRGQQVTLSCSPISGHRSVSWYQQTPGQGLQFLFEYFSETQRNKGNFPGRFSGRQFSNSRSEMNVSTLELGDSALYLCASSPSAINEQFFGPGTRLTVL.

V and J are TRBV5-5 and TRBJ1-3, with 9 bases matching TRBD1. CDR1 and CDR2 (germline): SGHKS, YYEKEE (reference sequence). Losses at the gene ends were 4 bases for V and 0 bases for J; bases not matched to a gene: 2. The CDR3 loop spans 15 amino acids. The CDR3 protein is CASSPGQGSGNTIYF. DNA of the CDR3: TGTGCCAGCAGCCCGGGACAGGGCTCTGGAAACACCATATATTTT. Variable domain in full (rest from reference TRBV5-5 and TRBJ1-3): DAGVTQSPTHLIKTRGQQVTLRCSPISGHKSVSWYQQVLGQGPQFIFQYYEKEERGRGNFPDRFSARQFPNYSSELNVNALLLGDSALYLCASSPGQGSGNTIYFGEGSWLTVV.

The rearrangement joins TRBV5-6 to TRBJ2-1; TRBD2 matches at 11 bases. V trimming: 0 bases; J trimming: 13 bases; junction bases outside the gene matches: 12. The CDR3 covers 16 residues. Germline values: CDR1 SGHDT, CDR2 YYEEEE. For the CDR3, the DNA is TGTGCCAGCAGCTTGGAGCTAGCGGGAGGTCGTACTACTCAGTTCTTC. Protein product: CASSLELAGGRTTQFF.

The chain uses TRBV5-4 and TRBJ2-6; no definite D call. The CDR3 consists of 14 residues. The V end was cut by 4 bases, the J end by 4 bases, with 9 bases between. Germline V gene sequence: CDR1 SGHNT, CDR2 YYREEE (reference sequence). The chain's CDR3 is CASSPKTGANVLTF. The CDR3 coding sequence is TGTGCCAGCAGCCCCAAGACAGGGGCCAACGTCCTGACTTTC.

The chain links TRBV19 to TRBJ2-1; 9 nucleotides align to TRBD1. The CDR3 runs to 15 residues. The V and J ends lost 7 bases and 0 bases, in that order; junction bases with no gene match: 4. Germline V gene sequence: CDR1 LNHDA, CDR2 SQIVND (reference sequence). CDR3 nucleotides: TGTGCCAGTAACAGGGGGCGAAGCTCCTACAATGAGCAGTTCTTC. This sequence encodes CASNRGRSSYNEQFF.

The CDR3 loop is CASSGGDRKNYGYTF. As DNA, the CDR3 is TGTGCCAGCAGTGGCGGGGACAGAAAGAACTATGGCTACACCTTC. This chain joins TRBV6-4 and TRBJ1-2; 7 nucleotides agree with TRBD1. J was trimmed by 2 bases and V by 4 bases; bases with no gene match: 7. Germline-derived CDR1 and CDR2 are MRHNA and SNTAGT. The CDR3 loop spans 15 amino acids.

The chain employs TRBV4-3 and TRBJ2-7; D is possibly TRBD1 (5 bases). From germline, CDR1 is LGHNA and CDR2 YSLEER. Trimming left V 0 bases short and J 2 bases short, with 14 bases between. The length of the CDR3 is 16 residues. The CDR3 sequence: CASSQDLGTDTYEQYF. CDR3 DNA: TGCGCCAGCAGCCAAGATCTCGGCACGGACACCTACGAGCAGTACTTC.

This clone was seen once. The chain joins TRBV5-5 to TRBJ1-6, with 7 bases identical to TRBD1. V lost 4 bases and J lost 9; bases outside the gene matches: 7. Germline CDR1 is SGHKS and CDR2 is YYEKEE (reference sequence). The CDR3 is 14 amino acids. The CDR3 sequence is CASSRGQESSPLHF. CDR3 nucleotides: TGTGCCAGCAGCCGAGGACAGGAATCTTCACCCCTCCACTTT.

V is TRBV6-1 and J is TRBJ1-6, with D maybe TRBD1 (6 bases). CDR1 is MNHNS and CDR2 is SASEGT in the germline V gene. This CDR3 is 18 amino acids long. V dropped 2 bases and J dropped 2 bases, with 16 bases sitting between them. DNA for the CDR3: TGTGCCAGCAGTGAATCCCTGGGGGCGTCGGCCTATAATTCACCCCTCCACTTT. Encoded protein: CASSESLGASAYNSPLHF.

The genes are TRBV5-4 and TRBJ2-7, with 10 bases identical to TRBD2. The CDR3 contains 14 residues. V dropped 0 bases and J dropped 4; count of bases not matched to a gene: 1. The germline V gene has CDR1 SGHNT and CDR2 YYREEE (reference sequence). CDR3 amino acids: CASSLEAGGYEQYF. In DNA form, the CDR3 reads TGTGCCAGCAGCTTGGAAGCGGGAGGGTACGAGCAGTACTTC.

The V and J genes are TRBV7-2 and TRBJ1-1; D may be TRBD1 (5 bases). The V end was cut by 4 bases, the J end by 5 bases, with 17 bases between. CDR1 is SGHTA, CDR2 FQGNSA, per germline. There are 15 residues in the CDR3. The CDR3 DNA follows: TGTGCCAGCAGCTCCTTGGGGGGTTTGAGAACTGAAGCTTTCTTT. Its protein product is CASSSLGGLRTEAFF.

V usage is TRBV9 and J usage is TRBJ2-5; no clear D gene. This CDR3 has 12 amino acids. The germline V gene has CDR1 SGDLS and CDR2 YYNGEE. The V gene lost 0 bases and the J gene lost 4 bases, with 4 bases spanning the gap. This chain's CDR3 is CASSVEGETQYF. As DNA, the CDR3 is TGTGCCAGCAGCGTAGAGGGAGAGACCCAGTACTTC.